The clone carrying this T cell receptor (beta chain) was counted only a few times. Trimming took 6 bases from V and 1 from J; bases not matched to a gene: 11. The CDR3 consists of 16 residues. In germline, CDR1 is MNHEY, CDR2 SVGEGT. Authors' analysis steps: It was from reference gene primer amplification that nucleated cell counts were estimated. The table came from immunoSEQ multiplex PCR; TCRdb's copy has only in-frame clones and leaves some out. The V and J calls and clone size come from that table; D and trimming were worked out from the DNA. The table lists about 330,000 clones, about 91% of them singletons. These data originate in a study of blood T cell repertoires in COVID-19. The overall study: Acute and convalescent COVID-19 specimens originated in the United States, Italy and Spain.

Enrollment of patients from Seattle took place during active infection, with longitudinal follow-up. What was sequenced was peripheral blood. The sequence derives from a man aged 25 to 40 with COVID-19, enrolled during active disease. V and J are TRBV6-2 or TRBV6-3 and TRBJ2-7; 8 nucleotides line up with TRBD1. In DNA, the CDR3 is TGTGCCAGCAGCCTTGACAGGGGCCTTTTATCCTACGAGCAGTACTTC. Amino acid sequence: CASSLDRGLLSYEQYF.